Included here is one T cell receptor beta chain sequence, with context. The data were produced by immunoSEQ multiplex PCR, yet TCRdb's version contains in-frame clones alone and is incomplete. Among about 70,000 clones listed, 94% were seen once. Germline V gene lookup returns CDR1 SGDLS and CDR2 YYNGEE. The length of the CDR3 is 14 residues. The V end was cut by 0 bases, the J end by 6 bases, with 11 bases between. These data originate in a study of T cell changes during pregnancy in multiple sclerosis. The material was peripheral blood, obtained in the third trimester of pregnancy. This clonotype was sampled from a female donor with multiple sclerosis, enrolled in a pregnancy study. This sequence joins TRBV9 and TRBJ2-3; D possibly corresponds to TRBD1 (5 bases). Written as DNA, the CDR3 is TGTGCCAGCAGCGTAGATGGGGCCTGGGATACGCAGTATTTT. Its translation is CASSVDGAWDTQYF.